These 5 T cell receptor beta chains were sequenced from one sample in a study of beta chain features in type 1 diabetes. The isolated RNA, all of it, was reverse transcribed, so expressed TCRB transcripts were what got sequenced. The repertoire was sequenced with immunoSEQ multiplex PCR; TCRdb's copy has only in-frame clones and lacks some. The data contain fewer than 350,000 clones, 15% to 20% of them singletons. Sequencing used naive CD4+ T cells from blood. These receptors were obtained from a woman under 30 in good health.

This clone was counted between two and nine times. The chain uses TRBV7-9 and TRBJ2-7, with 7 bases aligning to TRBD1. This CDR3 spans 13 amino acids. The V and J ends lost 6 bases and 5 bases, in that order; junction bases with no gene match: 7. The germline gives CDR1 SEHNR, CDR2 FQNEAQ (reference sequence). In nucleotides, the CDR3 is TGTGCCAGCAGGTTACAGGGGAACAACGAGCAGTACTTC. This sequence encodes CASRLQGNNEQYF.

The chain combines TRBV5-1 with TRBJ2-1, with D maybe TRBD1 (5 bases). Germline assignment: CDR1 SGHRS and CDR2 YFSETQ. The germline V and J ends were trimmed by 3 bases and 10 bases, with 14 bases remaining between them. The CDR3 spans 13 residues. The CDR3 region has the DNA TGCGCCAGCAGCTGGGTAGGGGTAGGAGAGCAGTTCTTC. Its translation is CASSWVGVGEQFF.

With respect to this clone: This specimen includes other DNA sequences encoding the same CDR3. CDR3 coding DNA: TGTGCCAGCTCACCCCCGGGACAGGGAACAGATACGCAGTATTTT. Its protein product is CASSPPGQGTDTQYF. V is TRBV18 and J is TRBJ2-3; 9 bases match TRBD1. The junction had 4 bases not matched to a gene; V was cut back by 3 bases and J by 3 bases. The germline gives CDR1 KGHSH, CDR2 LQKENI. The CDR3 loop spans 15 amino acids.

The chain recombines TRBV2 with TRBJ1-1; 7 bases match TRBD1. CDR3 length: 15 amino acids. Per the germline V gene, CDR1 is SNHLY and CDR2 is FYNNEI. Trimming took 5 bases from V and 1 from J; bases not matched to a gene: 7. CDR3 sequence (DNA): TGTGCCAGCAGTCCTCGACAGGGAGGGAACACTGAAGCTTTCTTT. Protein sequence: CASSPRQGGNTEAFF.

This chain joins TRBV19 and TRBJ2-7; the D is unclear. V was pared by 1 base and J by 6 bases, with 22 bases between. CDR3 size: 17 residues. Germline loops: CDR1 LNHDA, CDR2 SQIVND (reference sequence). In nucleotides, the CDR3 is TGTGCCAGTAGTATAGCCCGCCCAGGTCCCATCCGCTTCGAGCAGTACTTC. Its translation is CASSIARPGPIRFEQYF.